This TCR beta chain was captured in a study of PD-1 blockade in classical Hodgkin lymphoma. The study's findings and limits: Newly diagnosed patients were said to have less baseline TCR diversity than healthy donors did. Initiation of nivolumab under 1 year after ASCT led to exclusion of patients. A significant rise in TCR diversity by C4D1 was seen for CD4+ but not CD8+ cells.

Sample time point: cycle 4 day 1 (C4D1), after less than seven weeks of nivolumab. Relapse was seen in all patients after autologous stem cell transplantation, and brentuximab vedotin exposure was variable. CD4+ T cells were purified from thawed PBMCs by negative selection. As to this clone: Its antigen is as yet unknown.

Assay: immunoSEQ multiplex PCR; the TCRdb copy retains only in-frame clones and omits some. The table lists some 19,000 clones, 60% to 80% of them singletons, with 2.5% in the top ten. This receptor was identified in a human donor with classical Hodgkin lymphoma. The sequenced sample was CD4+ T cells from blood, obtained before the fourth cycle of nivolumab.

CDR3 bases: TGTGCCAGCAGCATACAGACAGGGGCCCGGGGGTTTTTTTTT. As protein: CASSIQTGARGFFF. This chain joins TRBV5-6 and TRBJ1-4, with 8 bases that match TRBD1. Germline V gene sequence: CDR1 SGHDT, CDR2 YYEEEE. Trimming took 4 bases from V and 17 from J; bases not matched to a gene: 16. The CDR3 has 14 amino acids.